Detailed here is one T cell receptor beta chain. Profiling relied on immunoSEQ multiplex PCR, and the TCRdb table lists in-frame clones only, not all of them. The data contain 55,000 to 65,000 clones, around 90% of them singletons. This sample was included in a study of blood T cell repertoires in COVID-19. Study-level background: T cells, B-cell-depleted T cells, or PBMCs provided the cDNA or gDNA that served as material.

The CDR3 runs to 13 residues. Germline loops: CDR1 SGHDN, CDR2 FVKESK. V dropped 4 bases and J dropped 6 bases, with 12 bases sitting between them. Sequencing input: peripheral blood. This chain uses TRBV14 with TRBJ1-1; D gene unclear. This TCR came from a human donor with acute or convalescent COVID-19. The donor label of this sample is uncertain. For the CDR3, the DNA is TGTGCCAGCAGCCCCTATCTGGGCTCTGAAGCTTTCTTT. It translates to CASSPYLGSEAFF.